The rows below give T cell receptor beta chains drawn from one sample of a study of blood T cell repertoires in COVID-19. The method was immunoSEQ multiplex PCR; TCRdb's version includes in-frame clones alone and lacks a portion of them. Of 90,000 to 150,000 clones in the sample, 85% were seen once. The sequenced material came from peripheral blood. All receptors come from a man at least 80 years old with acute or convalescent COVID-19. Each CDR3 is given with its conserved first and last residue. The D gene is left open where the match is weak. Some rows have no size entry. The others give once, few or many, or a class for an expanded clone.

CDR3aa	CDR3nt	len	d_gene	j_gene	abundance	v_gene
CASTPGSSGRSGEQYF	TGTGCCAGCACCCCAGGGAGTAGCGGGAGGTCCGGAGAGCAGTACTTC	16	TRBD2	TRBJ2-7	.	TRBV7-2
CASSQEDRGQPNEKLFF	TGTGCCAGCAGCCAAGAGGACAGGGGGCAACCTAATGAAAAACTGTTTTTT	17	TRBD1	TRBJ1-4	.	TRBV3-1/TRBV3-2
CASSIGQGWTGELFF	TGTGCCAGTAGTATCGGGCAGGGTTGGACCGGGGAGCTGTTTTTT	15	.	TRBJ2-2	.	TRBV19
CASSMGTALIGTEAFF	TGTGCCAGTAGTATGGGGACAGCCCTAATAGGCACTGAAGCTTTCTTT	16	TRBD1	TRBJ1-1	.	TRBV19
CASSQDMSGRGNTIYF	TGCGCCAGCAGCCAAGATATGTCGGGAAGAGGAAACACCATATATTTT	16	.	TRBJ1-3	.	TRBV4-1
CASSLEGLATEQYF	TGTGCCAGCAGCTTGGAAGGACTAGCGACCGAGCAGTACTTC	14	TRBD2	TRBJ2-7	.	TRBV5-6
CASSLIIGGGGRTGELFF	TGTGCCAGCAGCTTGATCATCGGGGGCGGGGGCCGCACCGGGGAGCTGTTTTTT	18	.	TRBJ2-2	.	TRBV5-5
CATSDRTSGSIDTQYF	TGTGCCACCAGTGATCGGACTAGCGGGAGCATAGATACGCAGTATTTT	16	TRBD2	TRBJ2-3	once	TRBV24-1
CASSSGTSGVGELFF	TGTGCCAGCAGCTCCGGGACTAGCGGGGTCGGGGAGCTGTTTTTT	15	TRBD2	TRBJ2-2	.	TRBV7-7
CASSWAPGLGDTDTQYF	TGCGCCAGCAGCTGGGCCCCGGGACTAGGGGACACAGATACGCAGTATTTT	17	TRBD2	TRBJ2-3	once	TRBV5-1
CAWSTGTGGEKLFF	TGTGCCTGGAGTACCGGGACAGGGGGGGAAAAACTGTTTTTT	14	TRBD1	TRBJ1-4	.	TRBV30
CASSIGQGARNQPQHF	TGTGCCAGTAGTATAGGACAGGGCGCTCGCAATCAGCCCCAGCATTTT	16	TRBD1	TRBJ1-5	.	TRBV19
CASSPSSGQVLDTQYF	TGTGCCAGCAGCCCCTCTTCGGGACAGGTGTTAGATACGCAGTATTTT	16	TRBD1	TRBJ2-3	.	TRBV7-2
CSGGDPQTQYF	TGCAGTGGAGGTGACCCCCAGACGCAGTATTTT	11	.	TRBJ2-3	.	TRBV20-1
CASSLRGGVSYNEQFF	TGTGCCAGCAGTTTACGGGGCGGGGTCTCCTACAATGAGCAGTTCTTC	16	.	TRBJ2-1	.	TRBV27
CASSQGMAGDGNTIYF	TGTGCCAGCAGCCAGGGGATGGCAGGGGATGGAAACACCATATATTTT	16	.	TRBJ1-3	.	TRBV5-5
CASSSPGAGANTEAFF	TGTGCCAGCAGCTCCCCTGGGGCGGGAGCGAACACTGAAGCTTTCTTT	16	.	TRBJ1-1	.	TRBV5-4
CASSIDPRGRSLDYGYTF	TGTGCCAGTAGTATTGATCCCAGGGGCCGGTCGTTGGACTATGGCTACACCTTC	18	.	TRBJ1-2	few	TRBV19
CASSPLGAGVSYEQYF	TGTGCCAGCTCACCCCTCGGAGCGGGGGTCTCCTACGAGCAGTACTTC	16	TRBD2	TRBJ2-7	.	TRBV18
CASSLQGPTEAFF	TGTGCCAGCAGTTTGCAGGGCCCCACTGAAGCTTTCTTT	13	.	TRBJ1-1	.	TRBV12-3/TRBV12-4
CASSLGYRGSYNSPLHF	TGTGCCAGCAGCTTGGGATACAGGGGCTCCTATAATTCACCCCTCCACTTT	17	TRBD1	TRBJ1-6	many	TRBV7-8
CASRPRQGYEQYF	TGTGCCAGCAGACCCCGACAGGGCTACGAGCAGTACTTC	13	TRBD1	TRBJ2-7	.	TRBV3-1/TRBV3-2
CASSLRQGDEKLFF	TGTGCCAGCAGTTTGCGACAGGGGGATGAAAAACTGTTTTTT	14	TRBD1	TRBJ1-4	.	TRBV28
CAIRRGLGNDEQYF	TGTGCCATCAGGCGGGGACTCGGGAACGACGAGCAGTACTTC	14	.	TRBJ2-7	.	TRBV10-3
CASKGGTVNYGYTF	TGTGCCAGTAAGGGAGGGACGGTTAACTATGGCTACACCTTC	14	.	TRBJ1-2	.	TRBV19
CSVNKNEKLFF	TGCAGCGTTAACAAGAATGAAAAACTGTTTTTT	11	.	TRBJ1-4	.	TRBV29-1
CASSSSGVGGNEQFF	TGCGCCAGCAGCTCTAGCGGGGTGGGGGGCAATGAGCAGTTCTTC	15	TRBD2	TRBJ2-1	.	TRBV5-1
CSASPRAGGPMADTQYF	TGCAGTGCAAGTCCGAGGGCGGGAGGGCCTATGGCAGATACGCAGTATTTT	17	TRBD2	TRBJ2-3	.	TRBV20-1
CASTLQGNTEAFF	TGTGCCAGCACTTTACAGGGGAACACTGAAGCTTTCTTT	13	.	TRBJ1-1	.	TRBV14
CASTKRGGSPGELFF	TGTGCCAGCACCAAACGGGGCGGGAGCCCCGGGGAGCTGTTTTTT	15	TRBD2	TRBJ2-2	.	TRBV3-1/TRBV3-2
CASSSGTGNYGYTF	TGTGCCAGCAGCTCAGGGACAGGGAACTATGGCTACACCTTC	14	TRBD1	TRBJ1-2	.	TRBV7-9
CASSIGGSGVGNEQFF	TGTGCCAGCAGCATCGGGGGGAGCGGGGTTGGGAATGAGCAGTTCTTC	16	TRBD2	TRBJ2-1	once	TRBV11-3
CASSSAGIYNEQFF	TGTGCCAGCAGCTCCGCCGGGATTTACAATGAGCAGTTCTTC	14	.	TRBJ2-1	.	TRBV27
CASRTGTSNEKLFF	TGCGCCAGCCGGACCGGGACTTCTAATGAAAAACTGTTTTTT	14	.	TRBJ1-4	few	TRBV5-1
CASSRNERERAETQYF	TGCGCCAGCAGCCGAAACGAGCGGGAGAGGGCGGAGACCCAGTACTTC	16	TRBD2	TRBJ2-5	.	TRBV4-1
CASSVGQSNQPQHF	TGTGCCAGCAGCGTGGGACAGAGCAATCAGCCCCAGCATTTT	14	TRBD1	TRBJ1-5	once	TRBV9
CASSYDMTDTQYF	TGTGCCAGCAGTTACGATATGACTGATACGCAGTATTTT	13	.	TRBJ2-3	.	TRBV6-5
CASSLTTYTDTQYF	TGTGCCAGCAGCTTAACGACTTACACAGATACGCAGTATTTT	14	.	TRBJ2-3	.	TRBV7-9
CASSVDSYNEKLFF	TGTGCCAGCAGCGTAGACAGTTATAATGAAAAACTGTTTTTT	14	.	TRBJ1-4	.	TRBV9
CASSGSGTGGRNEQFF	TGTGCCAGCAGTGGTTCGGGCACAGGGGGCCGGAATGAGCAGTTCTTC	16	TRBD1	TRBJ2-1	.	TRBV6-6
CASSDRGSYEQYF	TGTGCCAGCTCAGACAGGGGTTCCTACGAGCAGTACTTC	13	TRBD1	TRBJ2-7	.	TRBV6-1
CSASGRGLSYEQYF	TGCAGTGCTAGTGGACGGGGACTGTCCTACGAGCAGTACTTC	14	.	TRBJ2-7	.	TRBV20-1
CASSLVGLAGSTDTQYF	TGCGCCAGCAGCTTGGTTGGACTAGCGGGAAGCACAGATACGCAGTATTTT	17	TRBD2	TRBJ2-3	.	TRBV5-1
CASSSRQGAGQETQYF	TGTGCCAGCAGCTCGCGACAGGGGGCGGGTCAAGAGACCCAGTACTTC	16	TRBD1	TRBJ2-5	.	TRBV7-2
CASSAGYAYEQYF	TGTGCCAGCAGTGCAGGGTACGCCTACGAGCAGTACTTC	13	.	TRBJ2-7	.	TRBV27
CATSDRGTGPSFAGELFF	TGTGCCACCAGTGACCGAGGGACAGGGCCCTCTTTTGCCGGGGAGCTGTTTTTT	18	TRBD1	TRBJ2-2	.	TRBV24-1
CASSPGVPAGTGELFF	TGTGCCAGCAGCCCAGGGGTCCCGGCAGGCACCGGGGAGCTGTTTTTT	16	.	TRBJ2-2	.	TRBV5-5
CASSTSGTSPGGQFF	TGTGCCAGCAGTACCTCCGGGACTAGCCCCGGCGGGCAGTTCTTC	15	TRBD2	TRBJ2-1	once	TRBV28
CASSSDRSRKNEKLFF	TGTGCCAGCAGCTCCGACCGGAGTAGGAAGAATGAAAAACTGTTTTTT	16	.	TRBJ1-4	.	TRBV7-9
CASSPILSSEKLFF	TGTGCCAGCAGCCCTATACTCTCGAGTGAAAAACTGTTTTTT	14	.	TRBJ1-4	.	TRBV9
CASSQEGDGTGNSGANVLTF	TGCGCCAGCAGCCAAGAAGGAGACGGGACAGGGAACTCTGGGGCCAACGTCCTGACTTTC	20	TRBD1	TRBJ2-6	.	TRBV4-1
CASSPVAGDYNSPLHF	TGTGCCAGCTCACCAGTGGCGGGGGACTATAATTCACCCCTCCACTTT	16	.	TRBJ1-6	.	TRBV18
CASRTGQLYGYTF	TGTGCCAGCAGAACGGGACAGCTCTATGGCTACACCTTC	13	TRBD1	TRBJ1-2	.	TRBV12-3/TRBV12-4
CASSFRGGWNYGYTF	TGTGCCAGCAGCTTTCGGGGAGGGTGGAACTATGGCTACACCTTC	15	.	TRBJ1-2	few	TRBV11-2
CASSQVAGQGYEQYF	TGCGCCAGCAGCCAAGTTGCAGGACAGGGCTACGAGCAGTACTTC	15	TRBD1	TRBJ2-7	.	TRBV4-3
CASSEDGGGYNEQFF	TGTGCCAGCAGTGAAGATGGCGGGGGCTACAATGAGCAGTTCTTC	15	TRBD2	TRBJ2-1	few	TRBV2
CASSPRANEKLFF	TGCGCCAGCAGCCCGCGGGCGAATGAAAAACTGTTTTTT	13	.	TRBJ1-4	.	TRBV5-1
CASSPGLTNTEAFF	TGTGCCAGCAGCCCGGGACTCACGAACACTGAAGCTTTCTTT	14	.	TRBJ1-1	.	TRBV7-3
CASMSGGRSSYNEQFF	TGTGCCAGCATGAGCGGGGGGCGAAGCTCCTACAATGAGCAGTTCTTC	16	TRBD2	TRBJ2-1	.	TRBV27
CATGQLTYEQYF	TGTGCCACCGGACAGCTAACCTACGAGCAGTACTTC	12	.	TRBJ2-7	.	TRBV6-5